These 23 T cell receptor beta chains were all obtained from the same sample, sequenced in a study of cytomegalovirus exposure and HLA in healthy donors. The method was immunoSEQ multiplex PCR; TCRdb's version includes in-frame clones alone and lacks a portion of them. The repertoire has about 150,000 clones, approximately 86% of them found once; the top ten carry approximately 20%. Source material: PBMCs. These receptor sequences come from a man aged 18 to 35 in good health and CMV-seropositive.

The V call is TRBV29-1, the J call TRBJ2-1; 10 bases map to TRBD2. Germline V gene sequence: CDR1 SQVTM, CDR2 ANQGSEA. The trim removed 7 bases at V and 9 bases at J, leaving 9 bases unmatched. The CDR3 loop spans 13 amino acids. The CDR3 here is CSAVLAGALEQFF. The CDR3 DNA reads TGCAGCGCTGTCCTAGCGGGAGCGCTTGAGCAGTTCTTC.

This clone was found once. The chain employs TRBV6-5 and TRBJ1-1, with D tentatively TRBD1 (5 bases). The CDR3 totals 13 residues. CDR1 is MNHEY and CDR2 is SVGAGI in the germline V gene. Trimming left V 6 bases short and J 11 bases short, with 19 bases between. CDR3 amino acids: CASRKEGTRGAFF. For the CDR3, the DNA is TGTGCCAGCAGAAAGGAGGGGACCCGGGGTGCTTTCTTT.

The CDR3 DNA is TGTGCCAGCAACGGACTAGCGGGGGAGAATGAGCAGTTCTTC. This sequence encodes CASNGLAGENEQFF. The chain joins TRBV6-5 to TRBJ2-1; TRBD2 aligns across 13 bases. CDR1 MNHEY and CDR2 SVGAGI come from the germline V gene. This CDR3 has 14 residues. V trimming: 7 bases; J trimming: 7 bases; junction bases outside the gene matches: 4.

The chain employs TRBV4-3 and TRBJ2-1, with TRBD2 matching over 13 bases. Germline trimming cut 4 bases from V and 7 bases from J; bases unmatched to any gene: 7. This CDR3 has 16 residues. Germline V gene data show CDR1 as LGHNA and CDR2 as YSLEER. CDR3 coding DNA: TGCGCCAGCAGCCCAAGACTAGCGGGAGGTCGGAATGAGCAGTTCTTC. Translating gives CASSPRLAGGRNEQFF.

The V call is TRBV12-5, the J call TRBJ2-1, with D maybe TRBD2 (5 bases). Trimming cost V 5 bases and J 12 bases, with 14 bases left between them. Germline assignment: CDR1 LGHNT and CDR2 FRNRAP. The CDR3 totals 12 residues. The CDR3 reads CASGPTGKRQFF. In DNA, the CDR3 is TGTGCTAGTGGTCCCACCGGGAAGAGGCAGTTCTTC.

V usage is TRBV6-1 and J usage is TRBJ2-1; no firm D call. V was clipped by 10 bases and J by 0 bases, with 10 bases between them. CDR3 length equals 13 residues. CDR1 MNHNS and CDR2 SASEGT come from the germline V gene. The CDR3 region is CAISTSSYNEQFF. The CDR3, as DNA: TGTGCCATAAGCACGAGCTCCTACAATGAGCAGTTCTTC.

The chain carries TRBV15 and TRBJ2-1; 11 bases fit TRBD2. CDR1 is LNHNV, CDR2 YYDKDF, per germline (reference sequence). V lost 5 bases, J lost 7 bases, and 10 bases stayed unmatched. This CDR3 is 16 amino acids long. The CDR3: CATSPRGSGGGNEQFF. The DNA for the CDR3 is TGTGCCACCAGCCCTCGGGGTAGCGGGGGGGGTAATGAGCAGTTCTTC.

CDR3 coding DNA: TGTGCCAGTAGTACAGCGGGGGGCCCTTACGAGCAGTACTTC. It yields the protein CASSTAGGPYEQYF. The V and J genes are TRBV19 and TRBJ2-7, with 9 bases lining up with TRBD2. CDR3 size: 14 residues. From germline, CDR1 is LNHDA and CDR2 SQIVND (reference sequence). With V trimmed by 4 bases and J by 4 bases, 5 bases remained unmatched.

The chain recombines TRBV7-9 with TRBJ2-5; D might be TRBD2 (5 bases). This CDR3 region has 15 residues. With 5 bases removed from V and 5 bases from J, the gap between germline ends came to 18 bases. Germline loops: CDR1 SEHNR, CDR2 FQNEAQ (reference sequence). The CDR3 bases are TGTGCCAGCAGCCCTGGGCGCAGCGGTAGGGAGACCCAGTACTTC. Its protein product is CASSPGRSGRETQYF.

The chain couples TRBV6-1 to TRBJ2-1, with a weak D call TRBD2 (7 bases). V was pared by 1 base and J by 2 bases, with 21 bases between. Per the germline V gene, CDR1 is MNHNS and CDR2 is SASEGT. The CDR3 is 19 residues long. The CDR3 loop is CASSEVSQLWGGPYNEQFF. DNA of the CDR3: TGTGCCAGCAGTGAAGTGTCCCAATTGTGGGGGGGCCCCTACAATGAGCAGTTCTTC.

This chain links TRBV29-1 with TRBJ1-1, with 9 positions matching TRBD1. After removal of 7 bases from V and 2 bases from J, the junction contained 8 bases not matched to a gene. CDR3 length equals 14 residues. CDR1 is SQVTM and CDR2 is ANQGSEA in the germline V gene. The CDR3 sequence: CSARPTGGNTEAFF. The CDR3 DNA reads as TGCAGCGCCCGCCCTACAGGGGGCAACACTGAAGCTTTCTTT.

Here the CDR3 DNA reads TGTGCCAGTAGTATGATTCAGAAAGGAAACACCATATATTTT. Its translation: CASSMIQKGNTIYF. The chain couples TRBV19 to TRBJ1-3; D gene ambiguous. The CDR3 consists of 14 residues. The V gene lost 3 bases and the J gene lost 4 bases, with 10 bases spanning the gap. Germline values: CDR1 LNHDA, CDR2 SQIVND (reference sequence).

The gene calls are TRBV18 and TRBJ1-5; 7 bases line up with TRBD1. After removal of 3 bases from V and 2 bases from J, the junction contained 4 bases not matched to a gene. Germline CDR1 and CDR2: KGHSH and LQKENI. This CDR3 is built from 15 residues. The CDR3 is CASSPLQGGNQPQHF. CDR3 sequence (DNA): TGTGCCAGCTCACCTCTTCAGGGGGGCAATCAGCCCCAGCATTTT.

The chain recombines TRBV19 with TRBJ1-1; D is unresolved. This CDR3 has 15 residues. Germline V gene lookup returns CDR1 LNHDA and CDR2 SQIVND (reference sequence). The ends were cut back, 3 bases at V and 5 bases at J, with 16 bases in the middle. CDR3: CASSIAPRAKTEAFF. The CDR3 DNA follows: TGTGCCAGTAGTATCGCCCCGCGGGCTAAGACTGAAGCTTTCTTT.

The V and J genes are TRBV18 and TRBJ2-7; 7 nucleotides agree with TRBD1. The CDR3 contains 14 residues. Germline assignment: CDR1 KGHSH and CDR2 LQKENI. V trimming: 3 bases; J trimming: 7 bases; junction bases outside the gene matches: 9. CDR3 sequence reads: CASSPRGRGYEQYF. The CDR3 DNA sequence: TGTGCCAGCTCACCTAGGGGCAGGGGGTATGAGCAGTACTTC.

CDR3 nucleotide sequence: TGTGCCAGCAGCGTAGAAGGTAGCGGGGACGAGCAGTACTTC. Its translation: CASSVEGSGDEQYF. V gene TRBV9 combines with J gene TRBJ2-7, with 8 bases matching TRBD2. The J segment lost 5 bases and the V segment lost 0 bases, leaving 4 bases of the junction unmatched. This CDR3 is built from 14 residues. Per germline, CDR1 SGDLS and CDR2 YYNGEE. The full variable domain, with the rest looked up from reference TRBV9 and TRBJ2-7, is DSGVTQTPKHLITATGQRVTLRCSPRSGDLSVYWYQQSLDQGLQFLIQYYNGEERAKGNILERFSAQQFPDLHSELNLSSLELGDSALYFCASSVEGSGDEQYFGPGTRLTVT.

This chain uses TRBV5-6 with TRBJ1-2, with 7 bases identical to TRBD1. Trimming removed 0 bases from V and 7 bases from J; junction bases left unmatched: 9. The CDR3 is made up of 15 amino acids. Germline V CDR1 and CDR2: SGHDT, YYEEEE. This CDR3 reads CASSLAGEGAGGYTF. The CDR3 DNA sequence: TGTGCCAGCAGCTTGGCTGGAGAGGGGGCCGGTGGCTACACCTTC.

The chain links TRBV11-2 to TRBJ2-7; 9 bases match TRBD1. Germline CDR1 and CDR2: SGHAT and FQNNGV. After removal of 5 bases from V and 5 bases from J, the junction contained 7 bases not matched to a gene. The CDR3 totals 14 residues. The CDR3 DNA reads as TGTGCCAGCAGCCCCGGGACAGGGTCCCACGAGCAGTACTTC. This sequence encodes CASSPGTGSHEQYF.

The chain is built from TRBV9 and TRBJ2-5; maybe TRBD1 (5 bases). The CDR3 is 16 amino acids. The germline V gene has CDR1 SGDLS and CDR2 YYNGEE. The V end lost 0 bases, the J end lost 1 base, and 13 bases lay between the germline ends. The CDR3 nucleotides are TGTGCCAGCAGCGTAGGGAACAGGTACACCCAAGAGACCCAGTACTTC. Amino acid sequence: CASSVGNRYTQETQYF.

The V gene is TRBV5-1, the J gene TRBJ1-5, with a possible D match to TRBD1 (5 bases). The length of the CDR3 is 16 residues. Germline assignment: CDR1 SGHRS and CDR2 YFSETQ. Trimming removed 0 bases from V and 0 bases from J, with 10 bases in between. CDR3 protein: CASSLGTGSSNQPQHF. The CDR3 nucleotides read TGCGCCAGCAGCTTGGGTACAGGCTCTAGCAATCAGCCCCAGCATTTT.

This sequence joins TRBV30 and TRBJ2-1, with TRBD2 as a possible D gene (6 bases). Looked up from germline, CDR1 is GTSNPN and CDR2 is SVGIG (reference sequence). The CDR3 extends over 16 amino acids. V was trimmed by 1 base and J by 7 bases, leaving 20 bases between them. The CDR3 DNA sequence: TGTGCCTGGAGTGCCGGGATAGCGGCCTCTTGGAATGAGCAGTTCTTC. It specifies CAWSAGIAASWNEQFF.

The chain recombines TRBV11-2 with TRBJ2-7; 12 positions match TRBD2. There are 13 residues in the CDR3. Germline CDR1 and CDR2: SGHAT and FQNNGV. V shed 4 bases and J 7 bases; nucleotides not matched to a gene: 2. The CDR3 sequence: CASSWGLAGEQYF. CDR3 in DNA: TGTGCCAGCAGCTGGGGACTAGCGGGTGAGCAGTACTTC.

This chain uses TRBV19 with TRBJ2-5, with a tentative D call TRBD2 (6 bases). Trimming took off 7 bases at V and 0 bases at J, with 15 bases between the two ends. CDR1 and CDR2 (germline): LNHDA, SQIVND (reference sequence). The length of the CDR3 is 15 residues. CDR3 loop: CASKPGLIYQETQYF. As DNA, the CDR3 is TGTGCCAGTAAACCGGGACTCATTTACCAAGAGACCCAGTACTTC.